These T cell receptor beta chains were read from a single sample in a study of T cells in Graves' hyperthyroidism and ophthalmopathy. TCRdb ran MiXCR on the multiplex PCR reads and lists one entry per CDR3 protein. This table holds under 700,000 distinct CDR3 sequences, 16% found once. The sequencing input was blood. The receptors stem from a woman between 18 and 29 years old with Graves' hyperthyroidism. CDR3s include the opening cysteine and the closing phenylalanine or tryptophan. A D gene is named only where the DNA matches it firmly. The listing skips clone size in some rows; elsewhere it reads once, few, many or a size class.

>TRBV6-2/TRBV6-3|NA|TRBD1|TRBJ1-2|15
CASSYWDRGTYGYTF
TGTGCCAGCAGTTACTGGGACAGGGGGACCTATGGCTACACCTTC
>TRBV2|NA|TRBD1|TRBJ1-6|15
CASSVPGQGRSPLHF
TGTGCCAGCAGTGTTCCGGGACAGGGGAGGTCACCCCTCCACTTT
>TRBV25-1|few|TRBD1|TRBJ1-2|13
CASGGDREYGYTF
TGTGCCAGCGGGGGGGACAGGGAATATGGCTACACCTTC
>TRBV5-1|NA|NA|TRBJ2-1|14
CASSPRARKDEQFF
TGCGCCAGCAGCCCCCGAGCTAGGAAAGATGAGCAGTTCTTC
>TRBV6-1|many|NA|TRBJ1-6|15
CASSEASKVRSPLHF
TGTGCCAGCAGTGAAGCCTCGAAGGTTCGGTCACCCCTCCACTTT
>TRBV19|NA|NA|TRBJ2-2|14
CASSPCSLPGSCFF
NA
>TRBV11-3|many|NA|TRBJ2-1|14
CASSPITGTDEQFF
TGTGCCAGCAGCCCGATTACAGGGACCGATGAGCAGTTCTTC
>TRBV5-1|few|NA|TRBJ1-2|14
CASSLEGNNYGYTF
TGCGCCAGCAGCTTGGAAGGGAATAACTATGGCTACACCTTC
>TRBV7-9|few|NA|TRBJ2-1|11
CASSESGEQFF
TGTGCCAGCAGCGAATCTGGGGAGCAGTTCTTC
>TRBV7-8|many|NA|TRBJ2-1|15
CASSLILGPRNEQFF
TGTGCCAGCAGCTTAATTTTGGGGCCCAGGAATGAGCAGTTCTTC
>TRBV19|few|NA|TRBJ2-1|13
CASSTQHSNEQFF
TGTGCCAGTAGTACTCAACATTCCAATGAGCAGTTCTTC
>TRBV19|few|NA|TRBJ2-1|15
CASSPTSGRGDEQFF
TGTGCCAGTAGTCCCACATCCGGCAGGGGCGATGAGCAGTTCTTC
>TRBV12-3/TRBV12-4|many|NA|TRBJ1-1|13
CASRTKGGAEAFF
TGTGCCAGCAGAACGAAGGGTGGGGCTGAAGCTTTCTTT
>TRBV5-1|few|NA|TRBJ2-1|14
CASSLQELRNEQFF
TGCGCCAGCAGCTTGCAGGAGCTTAGGAATGAGCAGTTCTTC
>TRBV5-5|few|NA|TRBJ2-7|19
CASSSEIGQNWGGSYEQYF
TGTGCCAGCAGCTCCGAGATAGGTCAAAACTGGGGCGGATCCTACGAGCAGTACTTC
>TRBV2|many|NA|TRBJ2-7|15
CASSGEAHKWYEQYF
TGTGCCAGCAGTGGGGAGGCACATAAATGGTACGAGCAGTACTTC
>TRBV3-1|many|NA|TRBJ1-1|14
CASSQADVNTEAFF
TGTGCCAGCAGCCAAGCAGACGTGAACACTGAAGCTTTCTTT
>TRBV24-1|NA|TRBD2|TRBJ2-1|16
CATSDSLAGEYNEQFF
TGTGCCACCAGTGATTCCCTAGCGGGGGAGTACAATGAGCAGTTCTTC
>TRBV6-1|many|NA|TRBJ2-7|13
CASSETGIHEQYF
TGTGCCAGCAGTGAGACAGGAATCCACGAGCAGTACTTC
>TRBV10-3|many|NA|TRBJ2-2|13
CAIRPETGWELFF
TGTGCCATCAGGCCCGAAACAGGGTGGGAGCTGTTTTTT
>TRBV20-1|many|TRBD2|TRBJ2-5|15
CSARIGGRNQETQYF
TGCAGTGCTAGAATCGGGGGGAGGAATCAAGAGACCCAGTACTTC
>TRBV13|many|NA|TRBJ2-7|14
CASSFGTPKLEQYF
TGTGCCAGCAGCTTCGGGACTCCTAAGCTCGAGCAGTACTTC
>TRBV7-2|NA|NA|TRBJ2-4|16
CASSFMERSPKNIQYF
TGTGCCAGCAGCTTTATGGAGCGGAGTCCCAAAAACATTCAGTACTTC
>TRBV5-1|few|NA|TRBJ2-3|13
CASSLEGLNTQYF
TGCGCCAGCAGCTTGGAGGGACTGAATACGCAGTATTTT
>TRBV6-5|NA|NA|TRBJ1-4|14
CASSYSTGREKLFF
TGTGCCAGCAGTTACTCGACCGGGCGTGAAAAACTGTTTTTT
>TRBV11-2|many|NA|TRBJ1-1|14
CASSQGPQNTEAFF
TGTGCCAGCAGCCAGGGACCGCAGAACACTGAAGCTTTCTTT
>TRBV6-1|few|NA|TRBJ2-7|13
CASSRDGAYEQYF
TGTGCCAGCAGCAGGGACGGAGCCTACGAGCAGTACTTC
>TRBV7-9|many|NA|TRBJ2-7|13
CASSHKGRAEQYF
TGTGCCAGCAGTCACAAGGGCAGAGCCGAGCAGTACTTC
>TRBV7-2|few|NA|TRBJ2-3|23
CASSLRAGGREQYFGPGTDTQYF
NA
>TRBV19|NA|NA|TRBJ1-2|14
CASSMGRTNYGYTF
TGTGCCAGTAGTATGGGACGGACTAACTATGGCTACACCTTC
>TRBV12-3/TRBV12-4|many|TRBD1|TRBJ1-2|14
CASSHRGLNYGYTF
TGTGCCAGCAGTCACAGGGGGCTTAACTATGGCTACACCTTC
>TRBV20-1|few|NA|TRBJ1-5|13
CSVKPWGRQPQHF
TGCAGTGTTAAGCCCTGGGGGAGGCAGCCCCAGCATTTT
>TRBV20-1|once|NA|TRBJ1-6|14
CSARVGSYNSPLHF
TGCAGTGCTAGGGTTGGATCCTATAATTCACCCCTCCACTTT
>TRBV28|many|NA|TRBJ2-7|15
CASSLYLEVAYEQYF
TGTGCCAGCAGTTTATACCTGGAAGTTGCCTACGAGCAGTACTTC
>TRBV12-3/TRBV12-4|few|NA|TRBJ2-4|13
CASSPTAKNIQYF
TGTGCCAGCAGTCCCACAGCCAAAAACATTCAGTACTTC
>TRBV6-2/TRBV6-3|NA|TRBD2|TRBJ2-5|14
CASNDRGGQETQYF
TGTGCCAGCAACGACCGGGGGGGACAAGAGACCCAGTACTTC
>TRBV6-1|many|TRBD1|TRBJ2-2|16
CASKKQGALNTGELFF
TGTGCCAGCAAAAAACAGGGGGCTTTGAACACCGGGGAGCTGTTTTTT
>TRBV7-2|many|NA|TRBJ2-5|14
CASSSPGLLMAQYF
TGTGCCAGCAGCTCTCCAGGGTTGTTGATGGCCCAGTACTTC
>TRBV7-9|many|TRBD1|TRBJ2-1|12
CASPDRGDEQFF
TGTGCCAGCCCGGACAGGGGGGATGAGCAGTTCTTC
>TRBV20-1|many|NA|TRBJ2-5|11
CSVVGEETQYF
TGCAGTGTGGTTGGCGAAGAGACCCAGTACTTC
>TRBV6-1|many|TRBD1|TRBJ1-5|14
CASSLDRGDQPQHF
TGTGCCAGCAGTCTCGACAGGGGGGATCAGCCCCAGCATTTT
>TRBV5-1|once|TRBD1|TRBJ2-1|14
CASSQPGGRGEQFF
TGCGCCAGCAGCCAACCAGGGGGTAGGGGTGAGCAGTTCTTC
>TRBV5-5|few|NA|TRBJ2-3|15
CASSGRTLSTDTQYF
TGTGCCAGCAGCGGCAGGACACTGAGCACAGATACGCAGTATTTT
>TRBV2|once|TRBD2|TRBJ2-5|15
CASSGPSGGKETQYF
TGTGCCAGCAGTGGTCCTAGCGGGGGGAAGGAGACCCAGTACTTC
>TRBV20-1|many|NA|TRBJ1-2|13
CSARDRPHHGYTF
TGCAGTGCTAGAGATCGACCGCACCATGGCTACACCTTC
>TRBV19|NA|NA|TRBJ1-2|15
CASSNGGVANYGYTF
TGTGCCAGTAGTAACGGTGGGGTCGCTAACTATGGCTACACCTTC
>TRBV4-1|NA|TRBD1|TRBJ2-2|16
CASSQTPQGAGGELFF
TGCGCCAGCAGCCAAACCCCTCAGGGGGCGGGCGGGGAGCTGTTTTTT
>TRBV10-2|many|NA|TRBJ1-1|13
CASSEEVNTEAFF
TGCGCCAGCAGTGAGGAGGTGAACACTGAAGCTTTCTTT
>TRBV5-1|few|NA|TRBJ2-4|14
CASSLTGIKNIQYF
TGCGCCAGCAGCTTAACAGGGATAAAAAACATTCAGTACTTC
>TRBV12-3/TRBV12-4|many|TRBD1|TRBJ2-7|14
CASSFRTGDYEQYF
TGTGCCAGCAGTTTTAGGACAGGGGACTACGAGCAGTACTTC
>TRBV6-2/TRBV6-3|NA|NA|TRBJ2-1|13
CASQDSAYNEQFF
TGTGCCAGTCAGGATTCCGCCTACAATGAGCAGTTCTTC
>TRBV3-1|many|TRBD1|TRBJ2-1|16
CASSQEGGQGNNEQFF
TGTGCCAGCAGCCAAGAAGGGGGACAGGGTAACAATGAGCAGTTCTTC
>TRBV24-1|NA|NA|TRBJ1-2|15
CATSDARLGASGYTF
TGTGCCACCAGTGATGCCCGACTGGGGGCGAGCGGCTACACCTTC
>TRBV20-1|many|NA|TRBJ1-1|14
CSAVRGAVNTEAFF
TGCAGTGCCGTTCGGGGGGCGGTGAACACTGAAGCTTTCTTT
>TRBV20-1|NA|NA|TRBJ1-2|15
CSAITDGWTNYGYTF
TGCAGTGCTATCACGGACGGCTGGACTAACTATGGCTACACCTTC